The rows below give T cell receptor beta chains drawn from one sample of a study of cytomegalovirus exposure and HLA in healthy donors. Sequencing was performed with immunoSEQ multiplex PCR; in TCRdb, only in-frame clones are kept and a portion is missing. The sample has fewer than 250,000 clones; roughly 80% are singletons. Sequenced sample: PBMCs. The receptor set was obtained from a man aged 25-40 years in good health and CMV-seronegative. The CDR3 runs from the conserved cysteine through the conserved F or W.

v_call	j_call	cdr3_aa
TRBV5-1	TRBJ2-3	CASSFATSGDTQYF
TRBV7-9	TRBJ2-2	CASSLGGQVGTGELFF
TRBV28	TRBJ2-7	CASSLGTGGRYEQYF
TRBV11-1	TRBJ1-3	CASSPTTGAGNTIYF
TRBV5-4	TRBJ2-3	CASSLVGSSTDTQYF
TRBV5-6	TRBJ1-6	CASSLGIEGDNSPLHF
TRBV28	TRBJ2-2	CASSLRLEAGELFF
TRBV6-1	TRBJ2-7	CASTTTGKSEQYF
TRBV9	TRBJ2-2	CASSAPGTGIGELFF
TRBV9	TRBJ1-3	CASSVRGSSGNTIYF
TRBV28	TRBJ2-7	CATEEVSRVYEQYF
TRBV6-6	TRBJ2-7	CASSPPPGTGVYEQYF
TRBV14	TRBJ2-1	CASSIGLAYNEQFF
TRBV6-5	TRBJ1-6	CASSYDGRVQSPLHF
TRBV6-5	TRBJ1-1	CASIPSAAGTVEAFF
TRBV7-6	TRBJ1-1	CASSFSGSWVGTEAFF
TRBV9	TRBJ1-4	CASSGTASNEKLFF
TRBV6-5	TRBJ2-7	CASSYQPSGTSYEQYF
TRBV10-2	TRBJ2-7	CASSATVEQYF
TRBV7-9	TRBJ1-2	CSSSLAGDYGYTF
TRBV6-6	TRBJ1-2	CASSPSGNYGYTF
TRBV6-5	TRBJ1-5	CASRTGSNQPQHF
TRBV2	TRBJ2-5	CASIVPGLAQETQYF
TRBV27	TRBJ1-1	CASSQSDKNTEAFF
TRBV15	TRBJ1-1	CATSPIRGRLGAFF
TRBV5-1	TRBJ2-3	CASSSVRSDTQYF
TRBV11-2	TRBJ2-7	CASSYRGQSYEQYF
TRBV6-1	TRBJ1-4	CASRGGQGLREKLFF
TRBV6-5	TRBJ1-2	CASSYTRQGNYGYTF
TRBV28	TRBJ1-5	CASSNRGPGSNQPQHF
TRBV9	TRBJ1-2	CASSVTGVEDYGYTF
TRBV5-1	TRBJ2-3	CASSLDLAGGPVEQYF
TRBV7-9	TRBJ1-6	CASSLLQGSYNSPLHF